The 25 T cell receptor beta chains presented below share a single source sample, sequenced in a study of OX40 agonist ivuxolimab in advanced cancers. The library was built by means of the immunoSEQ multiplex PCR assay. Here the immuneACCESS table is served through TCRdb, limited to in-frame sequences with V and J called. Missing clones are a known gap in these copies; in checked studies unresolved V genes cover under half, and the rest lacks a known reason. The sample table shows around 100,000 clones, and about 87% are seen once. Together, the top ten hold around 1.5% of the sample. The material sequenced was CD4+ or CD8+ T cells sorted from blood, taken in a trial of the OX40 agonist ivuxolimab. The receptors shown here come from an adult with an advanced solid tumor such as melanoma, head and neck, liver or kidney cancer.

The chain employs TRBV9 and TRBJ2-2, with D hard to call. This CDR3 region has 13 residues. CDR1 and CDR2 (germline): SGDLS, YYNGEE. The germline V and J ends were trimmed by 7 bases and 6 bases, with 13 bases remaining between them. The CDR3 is CASQGRPAGELFF. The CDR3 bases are TGTGCCAGCCAAGGACGTCCCGCCGGGGAGCTGTTTTTT. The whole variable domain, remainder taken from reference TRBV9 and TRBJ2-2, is DSGVTQTPKHLITATGQRVTLRCSPRSGDLSVYWYQQSLDQGLQFLIQYYNGEERAKGNILERFSAQQFPDLHSELNLSSLELGDSALYFCASQGRPAGELFFGEGSRLTVL.

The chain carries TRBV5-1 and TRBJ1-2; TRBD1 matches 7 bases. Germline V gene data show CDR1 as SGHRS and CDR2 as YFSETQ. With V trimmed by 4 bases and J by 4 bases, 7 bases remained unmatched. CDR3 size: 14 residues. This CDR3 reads CASSPGTDSYGYTF. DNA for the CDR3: TGCGCCAGCAGCCCGGGGACAGACAGCTATGGCTACACCTTC. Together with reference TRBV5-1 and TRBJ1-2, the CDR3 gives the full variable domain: KAGVTQTPRYLIKTRGQQVTLSCSPISGHRSVSWYQQTPGQGLQFLFEYFSETQRNKGNFPGRFSGRQFSNSRSEMNVSTLELGDSALYLCASSPGTDSYGYTFGSGTRLTVV.

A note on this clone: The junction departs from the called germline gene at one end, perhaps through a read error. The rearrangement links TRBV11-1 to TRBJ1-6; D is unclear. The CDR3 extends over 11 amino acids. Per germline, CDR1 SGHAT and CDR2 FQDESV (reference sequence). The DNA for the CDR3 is TGTGCCAGCAGCCCCACACCCAAGGATCCCTTT. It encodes CASSPTPKDPF.

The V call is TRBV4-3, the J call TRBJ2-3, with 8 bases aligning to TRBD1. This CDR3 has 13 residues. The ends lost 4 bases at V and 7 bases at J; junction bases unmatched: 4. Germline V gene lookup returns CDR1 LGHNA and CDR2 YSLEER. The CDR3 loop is CASSPRGPYTQYF. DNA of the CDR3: TGCGCCAGCAGCCCCAGGGGGCCCTATACGCAGTATTTT.

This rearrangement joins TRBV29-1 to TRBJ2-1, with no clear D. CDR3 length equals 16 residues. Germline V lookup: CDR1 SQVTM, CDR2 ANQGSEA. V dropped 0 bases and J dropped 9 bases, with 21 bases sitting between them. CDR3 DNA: TGCAGCGTTGAAGATCGGTTCTACACCCAACATGGTGAGCAGTTCTTC. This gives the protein CSVEDRFYTQHGEQFF.

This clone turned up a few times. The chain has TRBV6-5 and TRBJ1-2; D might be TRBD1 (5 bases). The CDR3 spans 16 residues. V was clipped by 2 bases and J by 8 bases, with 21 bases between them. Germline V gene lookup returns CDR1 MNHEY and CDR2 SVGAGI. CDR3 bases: TGTGCCAGCAGTTACGAAGGAGGCAGGGAAGTTAGAGGCTACACCTTC. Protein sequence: CASSYEGGREVRGYTF.

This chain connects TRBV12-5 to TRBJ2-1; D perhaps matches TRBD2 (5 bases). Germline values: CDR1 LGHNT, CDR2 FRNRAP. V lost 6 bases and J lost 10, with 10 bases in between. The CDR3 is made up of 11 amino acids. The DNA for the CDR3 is TGTGCTAGTGGCCCACCTAGCGAGCAGTTCTTC. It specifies CASGPPSEQFF.

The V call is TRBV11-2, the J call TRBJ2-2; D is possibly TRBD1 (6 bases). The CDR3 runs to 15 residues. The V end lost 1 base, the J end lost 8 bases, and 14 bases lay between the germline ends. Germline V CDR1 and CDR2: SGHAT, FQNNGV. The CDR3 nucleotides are TGTGCCAGCAGCTTAGGGGACGTGGGGGCGGGGGAGCTGTTTTTT. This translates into CASSLGDVGAGELFF.

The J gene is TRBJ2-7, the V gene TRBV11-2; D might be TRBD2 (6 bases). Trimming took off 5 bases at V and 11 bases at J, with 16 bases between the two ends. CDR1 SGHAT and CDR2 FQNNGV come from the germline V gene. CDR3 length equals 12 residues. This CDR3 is CASSVANGGKYF. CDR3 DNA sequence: TGTGCCAGCAGCGTTGCCAACGGAGGGAAGTACTTC.

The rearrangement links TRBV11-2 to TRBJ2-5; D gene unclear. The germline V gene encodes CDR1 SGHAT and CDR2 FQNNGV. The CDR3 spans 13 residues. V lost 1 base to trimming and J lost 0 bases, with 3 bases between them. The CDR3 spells CASSLGHQETQYF. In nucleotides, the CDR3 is TGTGCCAGCAGCTTAGGCCACCAAGAGACCCAGTACTTC.

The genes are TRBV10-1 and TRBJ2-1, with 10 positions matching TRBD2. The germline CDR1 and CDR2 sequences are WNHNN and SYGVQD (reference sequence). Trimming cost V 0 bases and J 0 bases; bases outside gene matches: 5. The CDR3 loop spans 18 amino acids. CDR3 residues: CASSESWASGGSYNEQFF. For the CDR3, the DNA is TGCGCCAGCAGTGAGTCGTGGGCTAGCGGGGGCTCCTACAATGAGCAGTTCTTC.

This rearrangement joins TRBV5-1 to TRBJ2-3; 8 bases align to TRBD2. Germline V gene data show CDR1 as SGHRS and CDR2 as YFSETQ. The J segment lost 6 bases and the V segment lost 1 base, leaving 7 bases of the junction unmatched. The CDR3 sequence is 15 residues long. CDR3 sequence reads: CASSLTGGHEDTQYF. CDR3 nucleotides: TGCGCCAGCAGCTTGACGGGGGGGCATGAGGATACGCAGTATTTT. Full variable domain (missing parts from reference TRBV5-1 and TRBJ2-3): KAGVTQTPRYLIKTRGQQVTLSCSPISGHRSVSWYQQTPGQGLQFLFEYFSETQRNKGNFPGRFSGRQFSNSRSEMNVSTLELGDSALYLCASSLTGGHEDTQYFGPGTRLTVL.

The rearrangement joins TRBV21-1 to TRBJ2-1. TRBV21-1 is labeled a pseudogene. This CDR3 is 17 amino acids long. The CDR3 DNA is TGTGCCAGCAGCAAAGAGCGGAGGCAGGGTATATACAATGAGCAGTTCTTC. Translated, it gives CASSKERRQGIYNEQFF.

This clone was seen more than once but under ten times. CDR3 DNA: TGTGCCAGCAGTGGGCGGGAGAGGCCCTACAATGAGCAGTTCTTC. This sequence encodes CASSGRERPYNEQFF. The rearrangement uses TRBV6-1 and TRBJ2-1, with TRBD2 matching over 7 bases. V shed 4 bases and J 2 bases; nucleotides not matched to a gene: 5. The germline gives CDR1 MNHNS, CDR2 SASEGT. The CDR3 covers 15 residues.

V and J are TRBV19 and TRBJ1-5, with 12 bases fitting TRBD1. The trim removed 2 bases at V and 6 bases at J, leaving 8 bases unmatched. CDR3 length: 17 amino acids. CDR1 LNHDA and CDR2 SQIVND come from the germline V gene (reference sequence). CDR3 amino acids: CASSIRGTGGGGQPQHF. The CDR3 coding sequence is TGTGCCAGTAGTATAAGAGGGACAGGGGGCGGAGGTCAGCCCCAGCATTTT.

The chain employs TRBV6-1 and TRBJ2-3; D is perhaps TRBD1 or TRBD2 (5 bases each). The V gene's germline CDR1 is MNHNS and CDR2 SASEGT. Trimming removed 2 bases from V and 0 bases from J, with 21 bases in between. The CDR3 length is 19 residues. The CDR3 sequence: CASSEFRDRRTSSTDTQYF. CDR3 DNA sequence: TGTGCCAGCAGTGAATTCAGGGATAGACGGACTTCTAGCACAGATACGCAGTATTTT.

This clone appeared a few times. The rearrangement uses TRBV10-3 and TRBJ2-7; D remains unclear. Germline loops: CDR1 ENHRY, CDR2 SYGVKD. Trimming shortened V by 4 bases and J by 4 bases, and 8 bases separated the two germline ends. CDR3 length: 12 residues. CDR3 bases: TGTGCCATCAGTGGTCTGAGTTACGAGCAGTACTTC. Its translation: CAISGLSYEQYF.

The CDR3 region has the DNA TGCGCCAGCAGCTCGGGACAGTTGAACACTGAAGCTTTCTTT. The encoded protein is CASSSGQLNTEAFF. The chain links TRBV5-1 to TRBJ1-1; 7 bases are a match to TRBD1. CDR1 and CDR2 from the germline V gene are SGHRS and YFSETQ. V dropped 3 bases and J dropped 0; count of bases not matched to a gene: 2. The CDR3 extends over 14 amino acids. Combining the CDR3 with reference TRBV5-1 and TRBJ1-1 gives the whole variable domain KAGVTQTPRYLIKTRGQQVTLSCSPISGHRSVSWYQQTPGQGLQFLFEYFSETQRNKGNFPGRFSGRQFSNSRSEMNVSTLELGDSALYLCASSSGQLNTEAFFGQGTRLTVV.

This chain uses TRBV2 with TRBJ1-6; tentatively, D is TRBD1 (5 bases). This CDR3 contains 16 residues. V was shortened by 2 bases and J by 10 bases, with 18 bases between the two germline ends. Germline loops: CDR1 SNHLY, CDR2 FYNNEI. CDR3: CASSETGRAPRSPLHF. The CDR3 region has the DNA TGTGCCAGCAGTGAAACAGGCCGGGCCCCCCGATCACCCCTCCACTTT. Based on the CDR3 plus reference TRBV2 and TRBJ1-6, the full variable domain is EPEVTQTPSHQVTQMGQEVILRCVPISNHLYFYWYRQILGQKVEFLVSFYNNEISEKSEIFDDQFSVERPDGSNFTLKIRSTKLEDSAMYFCASSETGRAPRSPLHFGNGTRLTVT.

The CDR3 nucleotides are TGTGCCAGCAGCTCAGGACAGGGGCGTGAAAAACTGTTTTTT. Translation: CASSSGQGREKLFF. The chain is built from TRBV11-2 and TRBJ1-4, with TRBD1 identical over 9 bases. Germline V lookup: CDR1 SGHAT, CDR2 FQNNGV. V lost 4 bases and J lost 7; bases outside the gene matches: 4. There are 14 residues in the CDR3.

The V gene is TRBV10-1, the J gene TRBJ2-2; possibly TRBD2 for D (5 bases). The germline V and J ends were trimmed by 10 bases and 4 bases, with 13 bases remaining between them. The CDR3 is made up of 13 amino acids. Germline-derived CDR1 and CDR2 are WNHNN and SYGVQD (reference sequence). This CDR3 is CATGSLGTGELFF. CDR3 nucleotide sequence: TGCGCCACGGGGTCCTTGGGCACCGGGGAGCTGTTTTTT.

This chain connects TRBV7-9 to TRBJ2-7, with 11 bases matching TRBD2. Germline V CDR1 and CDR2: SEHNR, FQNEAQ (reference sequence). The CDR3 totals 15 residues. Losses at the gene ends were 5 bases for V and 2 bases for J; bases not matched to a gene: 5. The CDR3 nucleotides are TGTGCCAGCAGCACTCTAGCGGGAGGTACCTACGAGCAGTACTTC. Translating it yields CASSTLAGGTYEQYF.

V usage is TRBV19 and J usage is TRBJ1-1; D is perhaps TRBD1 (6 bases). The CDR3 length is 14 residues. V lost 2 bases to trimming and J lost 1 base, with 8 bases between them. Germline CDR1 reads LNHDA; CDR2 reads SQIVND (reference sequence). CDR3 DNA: TGTGCCAGTAGTATAAACAGGGAGAACACTGAAGCTTTCTTT. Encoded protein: CASSINRENTEAFF. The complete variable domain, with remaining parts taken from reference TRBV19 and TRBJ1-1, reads DGGITQSPKYLFRKEGQNVTLSCEQNLNHDAMYWYRQDPGQGLRLIYYSQIVNDFQKGDIAEGYSVSREKKESFPLTVTSAQKNPTAFYLCASSINRENTEAFFGQGTRLTVV.

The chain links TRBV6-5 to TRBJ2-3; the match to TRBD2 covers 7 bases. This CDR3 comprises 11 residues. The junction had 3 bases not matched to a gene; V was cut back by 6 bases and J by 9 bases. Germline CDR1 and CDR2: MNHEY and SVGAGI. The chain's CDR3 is CASRERETQYF. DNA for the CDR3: TGTGCCAGCAGGGAGCGGGAAACGCAGTATTTT.

Here the CDR3 reads CASSTLAGGPFGTGELFF. CDR3 DNA sequence: TGTGCCAGTAGTACCCTAGCGGGGGGGCCCTTTGGCACCGGGGAGCTGTTTTTT. The V and J genes are TRBV19 and TRBJ2-2, with 12 bases matching TRBD2. Trimming removed 4 bases from V and 4 bases from J; junction bases left unmatched: 10. Per germline, CDR1 LNHDA and CDR2 SQIVND (reference sequence). CDR3 length equals 18 residues. Filled out from reference TRBV19 and TRBJ2-2, the complete variable domain reads DGGITQSPKYLFRKEGQNVTLSCEQNLNHDAMYWYRQDPGQGLRLIYYSQIVNDFQKGDIAEGYSVSREKKESFPLTVTSAQKNPTAFYLCASSTLAGGPFGTGELFFGEGSRLTVL.